This TCR beta chain appears in the sequencing data of a study of blood T cells in healthy people across ages. Investigators took 8.5 to 10 milliliters of peripheral blood from every donor. Study-level results: Whereas aged donors had fewer naive CD4+ cells, long-lived donors had more of them and higher diversity.

This CDR3 is 12 amino acids long. Germline V gives CDR1 SGHTA, CDR2 FQGNSA. Trimming pared 3 bases from V and 4 bases from J, leaving 6 bases between. Concerning this clonotype itself: What it binds is unknown.

The use of a sample-barcoded 5' primer and a J-beta primer mix characterized a second PCR of roughly 6 to 11 cycles. TCRdb re-analysed the 5' RACE reads in MiXCR, keeping a single row per CDR3 protein. The data contain hundreds of thousands of distinct CDR3 sequences, roughly 49% of them singletons. This sequence originates from a woman in her fifties or sixties in good health. The chain combines TRBV7-2 with TRBJ2-5, with D unclear. Sequencing input: blood. The CDR3 here is CASSFIAETQYF. The CDR3 DNA sequence: TGTGCCAGCAGCTTTATTGCAGAGACCCAGTACTTC.